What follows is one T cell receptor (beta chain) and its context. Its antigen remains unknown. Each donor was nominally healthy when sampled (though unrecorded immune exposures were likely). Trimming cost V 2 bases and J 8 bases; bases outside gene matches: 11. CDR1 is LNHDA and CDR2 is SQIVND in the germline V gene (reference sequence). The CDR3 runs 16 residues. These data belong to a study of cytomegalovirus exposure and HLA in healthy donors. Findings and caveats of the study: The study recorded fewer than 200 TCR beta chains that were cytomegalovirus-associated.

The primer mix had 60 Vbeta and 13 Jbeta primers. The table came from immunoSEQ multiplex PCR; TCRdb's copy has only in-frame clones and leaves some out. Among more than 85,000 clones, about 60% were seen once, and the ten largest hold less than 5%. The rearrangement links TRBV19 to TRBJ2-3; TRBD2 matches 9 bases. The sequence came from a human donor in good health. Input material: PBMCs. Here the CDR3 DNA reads TGTGCCAGTAGTATAAGAGCAGTAGCGGGAGCGGGTACGCAGTATTTT. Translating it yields CASSIRAVAGAGTQYF.